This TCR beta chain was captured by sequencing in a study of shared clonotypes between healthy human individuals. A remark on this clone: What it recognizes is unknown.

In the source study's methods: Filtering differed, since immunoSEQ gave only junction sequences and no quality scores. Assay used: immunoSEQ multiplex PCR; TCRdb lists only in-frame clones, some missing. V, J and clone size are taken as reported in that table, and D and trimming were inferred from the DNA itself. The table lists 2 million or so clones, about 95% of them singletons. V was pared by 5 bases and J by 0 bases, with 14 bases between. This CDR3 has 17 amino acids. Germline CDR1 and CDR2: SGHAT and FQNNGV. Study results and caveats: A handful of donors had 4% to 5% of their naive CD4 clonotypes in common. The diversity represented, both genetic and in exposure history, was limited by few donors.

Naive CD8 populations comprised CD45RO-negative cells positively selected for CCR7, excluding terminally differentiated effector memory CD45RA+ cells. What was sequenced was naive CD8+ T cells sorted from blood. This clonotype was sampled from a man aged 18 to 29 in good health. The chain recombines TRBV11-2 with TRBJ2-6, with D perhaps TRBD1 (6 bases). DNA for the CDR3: TGTGCCAGCAGCGTCGGGACACTAGGCTCTGGGGCCAACGTCCTGACTTTC. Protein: CASSVGTLGSGANVLTF.